Listed here are 23 T cell receptor beta chains from one sample, sequenced in a study of vaccination effects on CD4 cells after COVID-19. Sequencing used immunoSEQ multiplex PCR; TCRdb keeps in-frame clones, though not all of them. Here the sample spans 55,000 or so clones, roughly 77% being singletons. These receptors' targets are unknown. Antigen-specific CD4+ T cells were expanded with viral peptide pools in the ViraFEST assay before sequencing. Culture proceeded for about ten days, and CD4+ T cells were then isolated. The person's infection with SARS-CoV-2, confirmed by PCR, took place between March and December 2020. The starting material was CD4+ T cells from PBMCs cultured with HIV peptides, obtained before COVID-19 vaccination. The subset is: HIV-1 Nef peptide pool negative control/reference culture. Source of these receptors: a human donor who had a prior SARS-CoV-2 infection.

This chain joins TRBV6-5 and TRBJ1-4; D is unclear. Trimming shortened V by 0 bases and J by 4 bases, and 6 bases separated the two germline ends. The germline gives CDR1 MNHEY, CDR2 SVGAGI. The CDR3 contains 14 residues. The CDR3 loop reads CASSYSEINEKLFF. The CDR3 nucleotides are TGTGCCAGCAGTTACTCGGAGATTAATGAAAAACTGTTTTTT.

In this sample, this clone turned up a few times. V usage is TRBV5-6 and J usage is TRBJ1-2; D gene uncertain. Germline CDR1 SGHDT, CDR2 YYEEEE. V was trimmed by 2 bases and J by 8 bases, leaving 13 bases between them. The CDR3 is made up of 13 amino acids. CDR3 bases: TGTGCCAGCAGCTTCATGACTGCCAGAGGCTACACCTTC. Translation: CASSFMTARGYTF.

The chain has TRBV5-1 and TRBJ2-3; D call uncertain. V lost 0 bases to trimming and J lost 1 base, with 9 bases between them. Germline assignment: CDR1 SGHRS and CDR2 YFSETQ. The CDR3 loop spans 15 amino acids. The CDR3 protein is CASSLEGTRTDTQYF. Written as DNA, the CDR3 is TGCGCCAGCAGCTTGGAGGGCACGCGCACAGATACGCAGTATTTT. The full variable domain, in which reference TRBV5-1 and TRBJ2-3 provide the parts outside the CDR3, is KAGVTQTPRYLIKTRGQQVTLSCSPISGHRSVSWYQQTPGQGLQFLFEYFSETQRNKGNFPGRFSGRQFSNSRSEMNVSTLELGDSALYLCASSLEGTRTDTQYFGPGTRLTVL.

The chain links TRBV5-6 to TRBJ2-7; weak D call: TRBD1 (5 bases). V was trimmed by 6 bases and J by 2 bases, leaving 15 bases between them. CDR3 length: 14 residues. CDR1 SGHDT and CDR2 YYEEEE come from the germline V gene. CDR3: CASKPLGLAYEQYF. DNA for the CDR3: TGTGCCAGCAAGCCCCTGGGGCTAGCCTACGAGCAGTACTTC. Based on the CDR3 plus reference TRBV5-6 and TRBJ2-7, the full variable domain is DAGVTQSPTHLIKTRGQQVTLRCSPKSGHDTVSWYQQALGQGPQFIFQYYEEEERQRGNFPDRFSGHQFPNYSSELNVNALLLGDSALYLCASKPLGLAYEQYFGPGTRLTVT.

The count of this clone is one. The chain combines TRBV30 with TRBJ1-1, with a possible D match to TRBD1 (6 bases). CDR3 length: 14 amino acids. Germline V gene data show CDR1 as GTSNPN and CDR2 as SVGIG (reference sequence). Trimming cost V 4 bases and J 1 base, with 13 bases left between them. CDR3 DNA sequence: TGTGCCTGGATCCCCCTGGACAGGAACACTGAAGCTTTCTTT. Translating it yields CAWIPLDRNTEAFF.

This chain connects TRBV6-2 or TRBV6-3 to TRBJ2-3; a weak D match, TRBD2 (6 bases). V was trimmed by 2 bases and J by 2 bases, leaving 8 bases between them. The CDR3 has 14 residues. Germline loops: CDR1 MNHEY, CDR2 SVGEGT. CDR3 sequence reads: CASSYAGTTDTQYF. The CDR3 DNA reads TGTGCCAGCAGTTACGCGGGGACCACAGATACGCAGTATTTT.

J is TRBJ2-3 and V is TRBV7-3; perhaps TRBD2 as D (6 bases). CDR3 length: 14 residues. The germline V gene has CDR1 SGHTA and CDR2 FQGTGA. V shed 5 bases and J shed 4 bases, with 13 bases lying between them. For the CDR3, the DNA is TGTGCCAGCAGCCCAGGACTACAATCAGATACGCAGTATTTT. It specifies CASSPGLQSDTQYF.

The gene calls are TRBV5-1 and TRBJ2-1, with D possibly being TRBD2 (5 bases). The V end was cut by 0 bases, the J end by 6 bases, with 13 bases between. This CDR3 region has 15 residues. Germline lookup yields CDR1 SGHRS and CDR2 YFSETQ. The CDR3 reads CASSLGNSASNEQFF. The CDR3 coding sequence is TGCGCCAGCAGCTTGGGGAATAGCGCGAGCAATGAGCAGTTCTTC.

This chain uses TRBV4-1 with TRBJ2-2; 11 nucleotides agree with TRBD2. The CDR3 is 17 amino acids. Germline V gene data show CDR1 as MGHRA and CDR2 as YSYEKL. J gave up 6 bases and V 4 bases, and 10 bases lay outside the gene matches. CDR3 protein: CASSRISGGAWSGELFF. CDR3 sequence (DNA): TGCGCCAGCAGCCGAATTAGCGGGGGGGCTTGGTCCGGGGAGCTGTTTTTT.

This clone was seen just once. The chain couples TRBV7-8 to TRBJ2-7, with D hard to call. Looked up from germline, CDR1 is SGHVS and CDR2 is FQNEAQ. With 4 bases removed from V and 5 bases from J, the gap between germline ends came to 18 bases. This CDR3 has 15 residues. The CDR3 region is CASSYFDGLGHEQYF. As DNA, the CDR3 is TGTGCCAGCAGCTATTTCGACGGGCTCGGCCACGAGCAGTACTTC.

The rearrangement links TRBV29-1 to TRBJ2-7; D is perhaps TRBD2 (6 bases). V gave up 6 bases and J gave up 5 bases, with 14 bases separating them. The length of the CDR3 is 12 residues. Germline V gene lookup returns CDR1 SQVTM and CDR2 ANQGSEA. The DNA of the CDR3 is TGCAGCGTCATCGGACTATTAAACGAGCAGTACTTC. Amino acids: CSVIGLLNEQYF.

The rearrangement joins TRBV9 to TRBJ2-5, with D perhaps assigned TRBD1 or TRBD2 (6 bases each). Germline CDR1 and CDR2: SGDLS and YYNGEE. CDR3 length: 15 amino acids. The V gene lost 0 bases and the J gene lost 1 base, with 10 bases spanning the gap. The CDR3 nucleotides are TGTGCCAGCAGCGTAGAGGGGGGACCCCAAGAGACCCAGTACTTC. Translated, it gives CASSVEGGPQETQYF.

The V and J genes are TRBV2 and TRBJ2-3; D is unresolved. The CDR3 loop spans 14 amino acids. Deletions cut 3 bases from V and 5 bases from J, with 12 bases between. In germline, CDR1 is SNHLY, CDR2 FYNNEI. The CDR3 reads CASSEGRAKDTQYF. CDR3 nucleotides: TGTGCCAGCAGTGAGGGAAGGGCCAAAGATACGCAGTATTTT.

V is TRBV12-3 or TRBV12-4 and J is TRBJ1-2; D gene unclear. This CDR3 contains 12 residues. The V gene lost 6 bases and the J gene lost 5 bases, with 10 bases spanning the gap. The CDR3 here is CASSLHLYGYTF. For the CDR3, the DNA is TGTGCCAGCAGCCTACATCTATATGGCTACACCTTC.

The CDR3 protein is CASSFFSRGWDEQFF. CDR3 bases: TGTGCCAGCAGCTTTTTCTCGCGGGGGTGGGATGAGCAGTTCTTC. The rearrangement joins TRBV7-2 to TRBJ2-1; 7 bases agree with TRBD2. This CDR3 spans 15 amino acids. Germline assignment: CDR1 SGHTA and CDR2 FQGNSA. V dropped 3 bases and J dropped 8; count of bases not matched to a gene: 10.

The chain is built from TRBV24-1 and TRBJ2-3; perhaps D is TRBD1 or TRBD2 (5 bases each). V lost 5 bases to trimming and J lost 4 bases, with 9 bases between them. The CDR3 has 13 amino acids. Germline V CDR1 and CDR2: KGHDR, SFDVKD. The CDR3 reads CATSAGAPDTQYF. DNA of the CDR3: TGTGCCACCAGTGCCGGGGCCCCAGATACGCAGTATTTT.

The chain links TRBV30 to TRBJ1-1; TRBD1 might be the D (5 bases). CDR3 length equals 13 residues. The germline gives CDR1 GTSNPN, CDR2 SVGIG (reference sequence). Deletions cut 3 bases from V and 7 bases from J, with 15 bases between. CDR3 amino acids: CAWSKVRDGEAFF. The CDR3 DNA reads TGTGCCTGGAGCAAGGTCCGGGACGGTGAAGCTTTCTTT.

The V call is TRBV12-3 or TRBV12-4, the J call TRBJ1-1, with D unclear. V lost 6 bases to trimming and J lost 11 bases, with 16 bases between them. CDR3 length: 12 amino acids. The CDR3 loop reads CASSQPPGRAFF. The CDR3 DNA reads as TGTGCCAGCAGCCAACCCCCTGGGAGGGCTTTCTTT.

This clone showed up just once. The chain carries TRBV10-3 and TRBJ2-3; 12 bases are a match to TRBD2. Per germline, CDR1 ENHRY and CDR2 SYGVKD. There are 16 residues in the CDR3. The V gene end was trimmed by 4 bases and the J gene end by 5 bases; junction bases not matched to a gene: 7. The CDR3 loop reads CAISGASGRALDTQYF. CDR3 DNA: TGTGCCATCAGTGGCGCTAGCGGGAGGGCCTTAGATACGCAGTATTTT.

The table lists this clone with a count of one. V gene TRBV7-2 combines with J gene TRBJ2-7; a possible D gene is TRBD2 (5 bases). Germline CDR1 SGHTA, CDR2 FQGNSA. This CDR3 has 17 residues. V was clipped by 3 bases and J by 5 bases, with 23 bases between them. In nucleotides, the CDR3 is TGTGCCAGCAGCTTCGCTGTAGGCGGGCCTACCACCAACGAGCAGTACTTC. It is translated as CASSFAVGGPTTNEQYF.

The V call is TRBV5-1, the J call TRBJ1-6; D unclear. CDR1 is SGHRS, CDR2 YFSETQ, per germline. The CDR3 totals 18 residues. Trimming removed 1 base from V and 0 bases from J, with 14 bases in between. The chain's CDR3 is CASSLYYKGFSYNSPLHF. Written as DNA, the CDR3 is TGCGCCAGCAGCTTGTATTATAAGGGTTTCTCCTATAATTCACCCCTCCACTTT.

This clone has just a few counts. The chain has TRBV9 and TRBJ2-7; 7 bases map to TRBD1. V was clipped by 0 bases and J by 6 bases; unmatched bases: 6. Germline values: CDR1 SGDLS, CDR2 YYNGEE. The CDR3 length is 14 residues. The CDR3 nucleotides are TGTGCCAGCAGCGTAGGACAGGGATCCGGCGAGCAGTACTTC. It yields the protein CASSVGQGSGEQYF.

This chain joins TRBV5-1 and TRBJ2-5; D is undetermined. This CDR3 is built from 16 residues. CDR1 and CDR2 from the germline V gene are SGHRS and YFSETQ. V gave up 0 bases and J gave up 4 bases, with 16 bases separating them. CDR3 nucleotides: TGCGCCAGCAGCTTGGATCCGTCTCTCGCTGGAGAGACCCAGTACTTC. Translated: CASSLDPSLAGETQYF. The full variable domain, rest sourced from reference TRBV5-1 and TRBJ2-5, is KAGVTQTPRYLIKTRGQQVTLSCSPISGHRSVSWYQQTPGQGLQFLFEYFSETQRNKGNFPGRFSGRQFSNSRSEMNVSTLELGDSALYLCASSLDPSLAGETQYFGPGTRLLVL.